Below are 15 T cell receptor beta chains sequenced from a single sample in a study of STAT3 mutations in large granular lymphocyte leukemia. The protocol was immunoSEQ multiplex PCR, while the TCRdb copy is restricted to in-frame clones and leaves out a portion. The sample comprises several thousand clones, approximately 49% of which are singletons, and roughly 80% rests with the top ten. Whole-study findings and limits: Every T-cell large granular lymphocyte leukemia patient had at least one immunodominant TCR beta clonotype.

These TCRs are of unknown antigen specificity. Sequenced input: peripheral blood mononuclear cells. The receptors derive from a man aged 55 to 70 with T-cell large granular lymphocyte leukemia. Some clones in this sample may be carry-over from other donors' samples.

The chain has TRBV5-4 and TRBJ1-1; 11 bases match TRBD1. CDR3 length equals 17 residues. The V and J ends lost 4 bases and 0 bases, in that order; junction bases with no gene match: 8. Germline CDR1 reads SGHNT; CDR2 reads YYREEE (reference sequence). The CDR3 loop reads CASSQGQGAGMNTEAFF. DNA for the CDR3: TGTGCCAGCAGCCAAGGACAGGGGGCCGGAATGAACACTGAAGCTTTCTTT.

This clone was picked up a small number of times. The rearrangement links TRBV19 to TRBJ2-7; the match to TRBD1 covers 9 bases. The CDR3 runs to 13 residues. The V gene end was trimmed by 8 bases and the J gene end by 0 bases; junction bases not matched to a gene: 2. Looked up from germline, CDR1 is LNHDA and CDR2 is SQIVND (reference sequence). In DNA form, the CDR3 reads TGTGCCAGTTCGGGACAGGGCTCCTACGAGCAGTACGTC. This translates into CASSGQGSYEQYV.

This chain links TRBV5-1 with TRBJ2-3; D is ambiguous. This CDR3 is built from 14 residues. Looked up from germline, CDR1 is SGHRS and CDR2 is YFSETQ. V was clipped by 1 base and J by 4 bases, with 10 bases between them. The CDR3 region is CASSLFSGSDTQYF. The CDR3 DNA sequence: TGCGCCAGCAGCTTGTTTAGTGGTTCAGATACGCAGTATTTT.

This clone was observed a few times. The V and J genes are TRBV18 and TRBJ2-3, with D possibly being TRBD1 or TRBD2 (5 bases each). The CDR3 length is 15 residues. V lost 2 bases and J lost 4, with 13 bases in between. Germline V gene data show CDR1 as KGHSH and CDR2 as LQKENI. The CDR3 coding sequence is TGTGCCAGCTCACCAACGGTGAGGGACGCAGATACGCAGTATTTT. Translated: CASSPTVRDADTQYF.

J is TRBJ1-2 and V is TRBV29-1; TRBD1 might be the D (6 bases). V was trimmed by 6 bases and J by 3 bases, leaving 11 bases between them. Germline V gives CDR1 SQVTM, CDR2 ANQGSEA. This CDR3 has 12 residues. In DNA form, the CDR3 reads TGCAGCGTCGAGGCAGGGGACTATGGCTACACCTTC. Its translation: CSVEAGDYGYTF.

The genes are TRBV30 and TRBJ1-2; D remains unclear. This CDR3 is built from 12 residues. Deletions cut 8 bases from V and 5 bases from J, with 15 bases between. Germline CDR1 is GTSNPN and CDR2 is SVGIG (reference sequence). In DNA, the CDR3 is TGTGCCGCGCAAAGCCGCTCTTATGGCTACACCTTC. Encoded protein: CAAQSRSYGYTF.

The chain carries TRBV9 and TRBJ1-1; no definite D call. This CDR3 is built from 13 residues. The germline gives CDR1 SGDLS, CDR2 YYNGEE. The V gene lost 0 bases and the J gene lost 4 bases, with 7 bases spanning the gap. The CDR3 DNA is TGTGCCAGCAGCGTAGCATGGGGCACTGAAGCTTTCTTT. Translating it yields CASSVAWGTEAFF.

The chain is built from TRBV5-1 and TRBJ1-2; D is perhaps TRBD1 (6 bases). Trimming removed 4 bases from V and 6 bases from J, with 13 bases in between. The CDR3 totals 13 residues. The germline V gene encodes CDR1 SGHRS and CDR2 YFSETQ. CDR3 coding DNA: TGCGCCAGCAGCCCCACAGGGTTCGATGGCTACACCTTC. Amino acid sequence: CASSPTGFDGYTF.

This chain connects TRBV18 to TRBJ1-5, with 12 bases aligning to TRBD1. The CDR3 has 16 residues. CDR1 and CDR2 (germline): KGHSH, LQKENI. Unmatched junction bases numbered 7, after V lost 3 bases and J lost 7 bases. CDR3 nucleotide sequence: TGTGCCAGCTCACCTACAGGAGGGACAGGGGGCCAGCCCCAGCATTTT. Translation gives CASSPTGGTGGQPQHF.

About this clone: Other DNA sequences in the same sample also yield this CDR3. This rearrangement joins TRBV30 to TRBJ2-1; 7 nucleotides agree with TRBD2. Per the germline V gene, CDR1 is GTSNPN and CDR2 is SVGIG (reference sequence). This CDR3 has 14 amino acids. Germline trimming cut 0 bases from V and 4 bases from J; bases unmatched to any gene: 3. In nucleotides, the CDR3 is TGTGCCTGGAGTGTATTAGCGGGTTACAATGAGCAGTTCTTC. This encodes CAWSVLAGYNEQFF.

By share of the sample, this clone is medium-sized. The chain uses TRBV4-3 and TRBJ2-1; TRBD1 matches at 9 bases. This CDR3 is 16 amino acids long. Germline V lookup: CDR1 LGHNA, CDR2 YSLEER. V trimming: 0 bases; J trimming: 5 bases; junction bases outside the gene matches: 5. The CDR3 nucleotides read TGCGCCAGCAGCCAAGAAGAGACAGGGGGTCACAATGAGCAGTTCTTC. This codes for CASSQEETGGHNEQFF.

The rearrangement joins TRBV4-2 to TRBJ2-7, with 7 bases fitting TRBD1. The CDR3 is 13 amino acids. CDR1 is LGHNA and CDR2 is YNFKEQ in the germline V gene. Unmatched junction bases numbered 4, after V lost 4 bases and J lost 4 bases. CDR3 sequence (DNA): TGTGCCAGCAGCCCCGAGACAGGGTACGAGCAGTACTTC. Translating gives CASSPETGYEQYF.

This clone was detected a few times. DNA for the CDR3: TGTGCCAGCAGCTTAGATCATATTGGGGAGCAGTACGTC. This gives the protein CASSLDHIGEQYV. This rearrangement joins TRBV11-3 to TRBJ2-7; unclear D gene. Trimming removed 0 bases at V and 7 bases at J, with 10 bases between. The germline V gene has CDR1 SGHNT and CDR2 YENEEA. CDR3 size: 13 residues.

The chain employs TRBV5-8 and TRBJ2-5; TRBD2 agrees at 11 bases. The germline CDR1 and CDR2 sequences are SGHTS and YDEGEE. This CDR3 spans 16 amino acids. With V trimmed by 0 bases and J by 1 base, 2 bases remained unmatched. CDR3 DNA: TGTGCCAGCAGCTTGGCCGGGACTAGCGGCCAAGAGACCCAGTACTTC. As protein: CASSLAGTSGQETQYF.

This clone was counted a single time. The chain joins TRBV18 to TRBJ1-2; D is unresolved. This CDR3 region has 13 residues. Between the trimmed V and J ends, which lost 3 bases and 8 bases, there was a span of 13 bases. Germline V gene lookup returns CDR1 KGHSH and CDR2 LQKENI. The CDR3: CASSPAQSNGYTF. The DNA of the CDR3 is TGTGCCAGCTCACCGGCACAGTCCAACGGCTACACCTTC.